The clone carrying this T cell receptor (beta chain) was counted once. Its antigen is unknown. Only in-frame clones appear in the TCRdb table, and some are missing; sequencing was by immunoSEQ multiplex PCR. The repertoire has about 400,000 clones, over 75% of them found once; the top ten carry under 2%. These data are taken from a study of Ad26.COV2.S vaccination and SARS-CoV-2 variants. About the research overall: Donor was one of the participants in the Ad26.COV2.S arm of the COV1001 trial.

Sample treatment: 15 to 20 received Ad26.COV2.S at low or high dose, single or two shots; roughly five received placebo; per-sample allocation not given. Sampling was done on day 63 after the first vaccine or placebo injection. The CDR3 covers 14 residues. Germline V lookup: CDR1 LGHDT, CDR2 YNNKEL (reference sequence). Trimming left V 3 bases short and J 7 bases short, with 13 bases between. Overall study results and limits: Non-spike TCR breadth did not differ much between vaccine and placebo recipients.

The material sequenced was peripheral blood, taken in a trial of Ad26.COV2.S vaccine versus placebo. This chain joins TRBV3-1 (or the pseudogene TRBV3-2) and TRBJ1-5; D possibly corresponds to TRBD1 (5 bases). The sequence derives from a person aged 18-60 years who received the Ad26.COV2.S COVID-19 vaccine or a placebo. CDR3 protein: CASSHQGRRQPQHF. The DNA of the CDR3 is TGTGCCAGCAGCCACCAGGGAAGGAGGCAGCCCCAGCATTTT.